This T cell receptor (beta chain) was sequenced in a study of neoadjuvant nivolumab and ipilimumab in lung cancer. CDR3 length: 16 residues. Unmatched junction bases numbered 10, after V lost 4 bases and J lost 1 base. Germline lookup yields CDR1 SGDLS and CDR2 YYNGEE. The data were produced by immunoSEQ multiplex PCR, yet TCRdb's version contains in-frame clones alone and is incomplete. Of 40,000 to 60,000 clones in the sample, 75% to 90% were seen once. This chain connects TRBV9 to TRBJ1-1; 7 nucleotides match TRBD1. The sequence derives from an adult with non-small cell lung cancer. Some clones in this sample may be carry-over from other donors' samples. This specimen was blood, taken before neoadjuvant nivolumab, alone or with ipilimumab. The CDR3 DNA reads TGTGCCAGCAGCCCTGTGGCAGGGGGTTCGAACACTGAAGCTTTCTTT. Amino acids: CASSPVAGGSNTEAFF. Full variable domain (missing parts from reference TRBV9 and TRBJ1-1): DSGVTQTPKHLITATGQRVTLRCSPRSGDLSVYWYQQSLDQGLQFLIQYYNGEERAKGNILERFSAQQFPDLHSELNLSSLELGDSALYFCASSPVAGGSNTEAFFGQGTRLTVV.